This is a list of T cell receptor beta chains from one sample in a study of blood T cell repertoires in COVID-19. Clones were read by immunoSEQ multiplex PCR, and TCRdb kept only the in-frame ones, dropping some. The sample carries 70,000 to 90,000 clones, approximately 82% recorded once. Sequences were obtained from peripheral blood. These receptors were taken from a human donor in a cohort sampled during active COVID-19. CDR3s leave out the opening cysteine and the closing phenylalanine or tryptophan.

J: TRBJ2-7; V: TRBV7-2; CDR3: ASSLGRPTTYEQY
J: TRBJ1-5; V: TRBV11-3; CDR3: ASSPRDRCNQPQH
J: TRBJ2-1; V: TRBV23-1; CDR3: ASSQSPRNEQF
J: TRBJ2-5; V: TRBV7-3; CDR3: ASSSLGSSGETQY
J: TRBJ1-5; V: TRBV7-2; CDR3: ASSSPGGPDQPQH
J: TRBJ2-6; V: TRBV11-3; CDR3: ASSPRGSGDGANVLT
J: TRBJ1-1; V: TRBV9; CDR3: ARGDKKNTEAF
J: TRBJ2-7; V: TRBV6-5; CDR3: ASSPTGYEQY
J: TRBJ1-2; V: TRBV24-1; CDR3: ATSDPGGNYGYT
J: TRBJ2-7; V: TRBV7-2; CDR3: ASSLGPGGPKFQY
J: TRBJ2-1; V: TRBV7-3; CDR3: ASSSVTTSGSNEQF
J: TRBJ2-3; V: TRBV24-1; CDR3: ATSDFRGSNTDTQY
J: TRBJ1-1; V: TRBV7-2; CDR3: ASSLVARDTEAF
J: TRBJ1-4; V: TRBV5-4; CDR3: ASSDTGTGGEKLF
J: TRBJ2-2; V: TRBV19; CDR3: ASRRAGGELF
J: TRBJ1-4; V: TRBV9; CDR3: ASSPTDNEKLF
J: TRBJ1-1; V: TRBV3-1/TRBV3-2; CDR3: ASSQEQGRDTEAF
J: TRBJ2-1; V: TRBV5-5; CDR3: ASSSIWTSGKSSYNEQF
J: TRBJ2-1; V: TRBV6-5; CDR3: ASTTSGSSYNEQF
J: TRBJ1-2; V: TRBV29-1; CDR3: SGRTWWGYT
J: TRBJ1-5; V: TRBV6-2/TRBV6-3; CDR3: ASSYDRGINQPQH
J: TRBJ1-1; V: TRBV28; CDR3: ASSLFTGLGAF
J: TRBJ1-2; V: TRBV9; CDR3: ASSVSGQGYT